The sequence of this T cell receptor beta chain was determined in a study of glioma-infiltrating T cells. Study-wide findings and caveats: CDR3 overlap between tissue and blood was very small. Tissue-blood divergence was below expectation in non-neoplastic patients, above in gliomas.

Using RNA template, CDR3s of TCR alpha and beta were amplified with iRepertoire arm-PCR. TCRdb reprocessed the multiplex PCR reads with MiXCR, giving one entry per CDR3 protein. Among under 150,000 distinct CDR3 sequences listed, approximately 26% were seen once. This clonotype came up many times. The antigen is not known. V dropped 1 base and J dropped 5 bases, with 9 bases sitting between them. The CDR3 extends over 13 amino acids. Germline CDR1 is SQVTM and CDR2 is ANQGSEA. This receptor was identified in a human donor with low-grade glioma or glioblastoma, undergoing nonglioma brain surgery, or in good health (not recorded which). Sequences were obtained from glioma tissue, nonneoplastic brain tissue, or PBMCs (not recorded which). The V call is TRBV29-1, the J call TRBJ2-4, with D unresolved. For the CDR3, the DNA is TGCAGCGTTGAAGCGGGCGTCCAAAACATTCAGTACTTC. Its translation is CSVEAGVQNIQYF. Based on the CDR3 plus reference TRBV29-1 and TRBJ2-4, the full variable domain is SAVISQKPSRDICQRGTSLTIQCQVDSQVTMMFWYRQQPGQSLTLIATANQGSEATYESGFVIDKFPISRPNLTFSTLTVSNMSPEDSSIYLCSVEAGVQNIQYFGAGTRLSVL.